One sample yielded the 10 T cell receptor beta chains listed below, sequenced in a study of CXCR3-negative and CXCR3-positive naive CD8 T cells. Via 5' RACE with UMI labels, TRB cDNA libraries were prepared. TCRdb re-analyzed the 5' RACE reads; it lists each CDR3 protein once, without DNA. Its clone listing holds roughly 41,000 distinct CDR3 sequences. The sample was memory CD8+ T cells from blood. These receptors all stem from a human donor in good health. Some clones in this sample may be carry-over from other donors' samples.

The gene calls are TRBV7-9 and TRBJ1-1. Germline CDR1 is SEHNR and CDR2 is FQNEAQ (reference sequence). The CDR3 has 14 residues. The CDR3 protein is CASTALSYRHEAFF.

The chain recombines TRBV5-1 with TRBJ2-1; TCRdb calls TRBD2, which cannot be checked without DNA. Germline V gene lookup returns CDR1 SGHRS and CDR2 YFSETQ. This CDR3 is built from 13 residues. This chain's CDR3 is CASSALADNEQFF.

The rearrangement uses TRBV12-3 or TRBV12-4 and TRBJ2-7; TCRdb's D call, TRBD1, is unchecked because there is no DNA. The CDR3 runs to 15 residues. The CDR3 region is CASSLLTGTPYEQYF.

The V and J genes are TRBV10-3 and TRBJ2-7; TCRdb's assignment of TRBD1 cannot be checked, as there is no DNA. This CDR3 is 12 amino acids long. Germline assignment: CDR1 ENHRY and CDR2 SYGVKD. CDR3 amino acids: CASYGGGDEQYF.

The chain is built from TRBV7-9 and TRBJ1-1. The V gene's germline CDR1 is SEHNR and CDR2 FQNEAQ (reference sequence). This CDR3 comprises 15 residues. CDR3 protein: CASSPSSGRNTEAFF.

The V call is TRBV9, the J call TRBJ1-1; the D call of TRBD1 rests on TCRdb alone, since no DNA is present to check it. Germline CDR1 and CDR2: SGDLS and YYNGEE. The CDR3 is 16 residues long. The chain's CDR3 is CASSGPGTDFLTEAFF.

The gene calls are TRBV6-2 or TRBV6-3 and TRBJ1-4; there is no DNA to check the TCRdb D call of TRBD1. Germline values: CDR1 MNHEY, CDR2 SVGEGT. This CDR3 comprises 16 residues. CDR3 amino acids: CASRPDRARTNEKLFF.

This CDR3 is CASSIPGGTRKNIQYF. The chain uses TRBV19 and TRBJ2-4; the D call from TCRdb, TRBD1, cannot be confirmed without DNA. Germline values: CDR1 LNHDA, CDR2 SQIVND (reference sequence). The CDR3 has 16 residues.

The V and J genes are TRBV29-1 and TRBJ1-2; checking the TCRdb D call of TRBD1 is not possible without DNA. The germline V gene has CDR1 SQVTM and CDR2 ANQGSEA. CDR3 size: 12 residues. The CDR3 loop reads CSVPGQGGGYTF.

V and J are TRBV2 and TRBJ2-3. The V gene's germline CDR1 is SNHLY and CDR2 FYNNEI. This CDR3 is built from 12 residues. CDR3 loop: CASTRPQDTQYF. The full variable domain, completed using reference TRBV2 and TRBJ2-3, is EPEVTQTPSHQVTQMGQEVILRCVPISNHLYFYWYRQILGQKVEFLVSFYNNEISEKSEIFDDQFSVERPDGSNFTLKIRSTKLEDSAMYFCASTRPQDTQYFGPGTRLTVL.